This T cell receptor beta chain was captured in a study of T cell changes during pregnancy in multiple sclerosis. Method: immunoSEQ multiplex PCR; TCRdb's copy keeps in-frame clones and lacks some. Found here are fewer than 60,000 clones, around 93% of them singletons; the top ten hold approximately 0.69%. Germline V lookup: CDR1 LNHDA, CDR2 SQIVND (reference sequence). The V segment lost 1 base and the J segment 9 bases; nucleotides outside the gene matches: 4. The CDR3 has 13 amino acids. Sequenced material: CD4+ T cells from peripheral blood mononuclear cells, taken after pregnancy. The receptor comes from a female donor with multiple sclerosis, enrolled in a pregnancy study. The gene calls are TRBV19 and TRBJ2-7; 9 nucleotides align to TRBD1. CDR3 bases: TGTGCCAGTAGTATAGTAGGACAGGGGACGCAGTACTTC. Translation: CASSIVGQGTQYF.